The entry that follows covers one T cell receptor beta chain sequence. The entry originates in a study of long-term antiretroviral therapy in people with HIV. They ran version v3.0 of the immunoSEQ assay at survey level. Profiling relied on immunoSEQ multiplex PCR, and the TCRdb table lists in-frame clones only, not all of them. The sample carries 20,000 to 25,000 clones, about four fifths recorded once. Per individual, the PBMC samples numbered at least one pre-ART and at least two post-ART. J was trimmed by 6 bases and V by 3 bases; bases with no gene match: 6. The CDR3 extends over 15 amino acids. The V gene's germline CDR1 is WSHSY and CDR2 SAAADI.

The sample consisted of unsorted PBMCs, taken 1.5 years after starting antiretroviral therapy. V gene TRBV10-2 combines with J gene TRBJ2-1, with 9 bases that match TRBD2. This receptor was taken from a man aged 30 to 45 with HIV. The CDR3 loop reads CASSEGAGGGNEQFF. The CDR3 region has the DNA TGCGCCAGCAGTGAAGGCGCGGGAGGGGGCAATGAGCAGTTCTTC.